The 20 T cell receptor beta chains in this list originate from one sample, sequenced in a study of control samples from healthy donors and cancer patients. The table came from immunoSEQ multiplex PCR; TCRdb's copy has only in-frame clones and leaves some out. The table records about 180,000 clones, just over 90% of them present only once. Sequencing used blood. All receptors come from a man aged 30-40 years in good health.

On this clone itself: Other nucleotide sequences from this sample produce the same CDR3. The CDR3 DNA reads as TGTGCCAGCAGGACCGGGACAGGAGTCTACGAGCAGTACTTC. Translation: CASRTGTGVYEQYF. V usage is TRBV6-5 and J usage is TRBJ2-7; 8 bases are a match to TRBD1. The CDR3 spans 14 residues. From germline, CDR1 is MNHEY and CDR2 SVGAGI. The junction had 7 bases not matched to a gene; V was cut back by 6 bases and J by 3 bases.

The V and J genes are TRBV18 and TRBJ1-2; TRBD1 matches 12 bases. Trimming removed 6 bases from V and 8 bases from J; junction bases left unmatched: 4. This CDR3 has 13 amino acids. Germline CDR1 reads KGHSH; CDR2 reads LQKENI. The CDR3 DNA reads as TGTGCCAGCTCCCTAGGGACAGGGGGCGGCTACACCTTC. Amino acids: CASSLGTGGGYTF.

The chain has TRBV5-1 and TRBJ2-1, with 9 bases lining up with TRBD2. CDR1 is SGHRS and CDR2 is YFSETQ in the germline V gene. The length of the CDR3 is 16 residues. J was trimmed by 5 bases and V by 4 bases; bases with no gene match: 10. The CDR3 sequence is CASSGDSGRMDNEQFF. In DNA form, the CDR3 reads TGCGCCAGCAGCGGGGATAGCGGGAGAATGGACAATGAGCAGTTCTTC. The complete variable domain, with remaining parts taken from reference TRBV5-1 and TRBJ2-1, reads KAGVTQTPRYLIKTRGQQVTLSCSPISGHRSVSWYQQTPGQGLQFLFEYFSETQRNKGNFPGRFSGRQFSNSRSEMNVSTLELGDSALYLCASSGDSGRMDNEQFFGPGTRLTVL.

The chain carries TRBV5-1 and TRBJ1-4; D gene ambiguous. CDR1 and CDR2 from the germline V gene are SGHRS and YFSETQ. The CDR3 totals 18 residues. Trimming left V 0 bases short and J 0 bases short, with 15 bases between. The CDR3 loop is CASSLDGRILATNEKLFF. The CDR3 DNA reads TGCGCCAGCAGCTTGGACGGACGAATACTAGCAACTAATGAAAAACTGTTTTTT.

The rearrangement uses TRBV7-9 and TRBJ2-7, with 11 nucleotides matching TRBD2. CDR1 is SEHNR, CDR2 FQNEAQ, per germline (reference sequence). V dropped 2 bases and J dropped 3; count of bases not matched to a gene: 15. This CDR3 has 19 residues. CDR3 in DNA: TGTGCCAGCAGCTTATTTAATTTCCGAACTAGCGGGGGCGACTACGAGCAGTACTTC. As protein: CASSLFNFRTSGGDYEQYF.

The gene calls are TRBV28 and TRBJ1-2; no reliable D call. The CDR3 runs to 14 residues. The V end was cut by 1 base, the J end by 0 bases, with 6 bases between. Germline V CDR1 and CDR2: MDHEN, SYDVKM. The CDR3 bases are TGTGCCAGCAGTTTATCCGTAGCTAACTATGGCTACACCTTC. This codes for CASSLSVANYGYTF.

The chain couples TRBV27 to TRBJ1-1, with D tentatively TRBD1 (5 bases). The CDR3 is made up of 14 amino acids. Trimming cost V 2 bases and J 5 bases, with 12 bases left between them. Germline loops: CDR1 MNHEY, CDR2 SMNVEV (reference sequence). In DNA, the CDR3 is TGTGCCAGCAGTTTACAAGGGGCTGGAACTGAAGCTTTCTTT. This translates into CASSLQGAGTEAFF.

This clone showed up just once. The CDR3 DNA reads TGTGCCAGCAGCTTGGGAGAAATCTATGGCTACACCTTC. It translates to CASSLGEIYGYTF. This chain links TRBV9 with TRBJ1-2; D is unclear. In germline, CDR1 is SGDLS, CDR2 YYNGEE. The length of the CDR3 is 13 residues. V was shortened by 4 bases and J by 4 bases, with 11 bases between the two germline ends.

The rearrangement joins TRBV27 to TRBJ1-4, with 7 nucleotides matching TRBD1. Germline trimming cut 5 bases from V and 0 bases from J; bases unmatched to any gene: 0. The CDR3 totals 14 residues. Germline V gives CDR1 MNHEY, CDR2 SMNVEV (reference sequence). In DNA form, the CDR3 reads TGTGCCAGCAGTCAGGGGGCAACTAATGAAAAACTGTTTTTT. Translation: CASSQGATNEKLFF. Variable domain in full (rest from reference TRBV27 and TRBJ1-4): EAQVTQNPRYLITVTGKKLTVTCSQNMNHEYMSWYRQDPGLGLRQIYYSMNVEVTDKGDVPEGYKVSRKEKRNFPLILESPSPNQTSLYFCASSQGATNEKLFFGSGTQLSVL.

The chain employs TRBV7-9 and TRBJ1-1; D is unclear. The V end lost 3 bases, the J end lost 2 bases, and 19 bases lay between the germline ends. Germline V gene sequence: CDR1 SEHNR, CDR2 FQNEAQ (reference sequence). The CDR3 covers 17 residues. The CDR3 protein is CASSFHPGSARNTEAFF. The CDR3 nucleotides are TGTGCCAGCAGCTTCCACCCCGGGTCAGCTCGAAACACTGAAGCTTTCTTT.

CDR3 amino acids: CASGVPFYNEQFF. In DNA form, the CDR3 reads TGTGCATCAGGGGTACCCTTCTACAATGAGCAGTTCTTC. V and J are TRBV19 and TRBJ2-1; tentatively, D is TRBD1 (6 bases). Germline-derived CDR1 and CDR2 are LNHDA and SQIVND (reference sequence). The CDR3 spans 13 residues.

The chain combines TRBV4-1 with TRBJ2-2; 9 bases fit TRBD1. The length of the CDR3 is 17 residues. The trim removed 4 bases at V and 4 bases at J, leaving 10 bases unmatched. The V gene's germline CDR1 is MGHRA and CDR2 YSYEKL. The chain's CDR3 is CASSLRGGQGSTGELFF. DNA of the CDR3: TGCGCCAGCAGCCTCCGAGGAGGACAGGGGTCCACCGGGGAGCTGTTTTTT.

This chain links TRBV27 with TRBJ2-1; possibly TRBD1 for D (6 bases). The germline V gene encodes CDR1 MNHEY and CDR2 SMNVEV (reference sequence). V gave up 3 bases and J gave up 5 bases, with 11 bases separating them. The length of the CDR3 is 14 residues. CDR3 region: CASSFSDRNNEQFF. CDR3 DNA sequence: TGTGCCAGCAGTTTTTCGGACAGAAACAATGAGCAGTTCTTC.

The chain uses TRBV12-5 and TRBJ2-2; no definite D call. The germline CDR1 and CDR2 sequences are LGHNT and FRNRAP. V lost 0 bases and J 5 bases, leaving 1 base between the germline ends. The CDR3 totals 12 residues. CDR3 in DNA: TGTGCTAGTGGTTTGGTAACCGGGGAGCTGTTTTTT. It yields the protein CASGLVTGELFF.

The gene calls are TRBV30 and TRBJ1-1; possible D gene TRBD1, 5 bases. V lost 2 bases and J lost 1, with 8 bases in between. The CDR3 length is 13 residues. CDR1 and CDR2 from the germline V gene are GTSNPN and SVGIG (reference sequence). For the CDR3, the DNA is TGTGCCTGGAGTACAGGTTCGAACACTGAAGCTTTCTTT. This encodes CAWSTGSNTEAFF.

This chain connects TRBV5-1 to TRBJ2-2, with TRBD2 as a possible D gene (5 bases). Germline loops: CDR1 SGHRS, CDR2 YFSETQ. The CDR3 runs to 13 residues. V lost 0 bases and J lost 5, with 5 bases in between. The CDR3 spells CASSLGETGELFF. In DNA form, the CDR3 reads TGCGCCAGCAGCTTGGGGGAGACCGGGGAGCTGTTTTTT.

The CDR3 region has the DNA TGTGCCAGCAGTCAGGGACAGGCGTATGGCTACACCTTC. It yields the protein CASSQGQAYGYTF. The chain employs TRBV27 and TRBJ1-2, with 8 bases lining up with TRBD1. This CDR3 is 13 amino acids long. The V gene end was trimmed by 5 bases and the J gene end by 5 bases; junction bases not matched to a gene: 4. Germline CDR1 reads MNHEY; CDR2 reads SMNVEV (reference sequence).

This clone was seen a single time. CDR3 DNA: TGCGCCAGCAGTGAGTCGTCCGTTCAAGAGACCCAGTACTTC. It translates to CASSESSVQETQYF. The V call is TRBV10-1, the J call TRBJ2-5; D remains ambiguous. The germline V gene has CDR1 WNHNN and CDR2 SYGVQD (reference sequence). Trimming left V 0 bases short and J 2 bases short, with 7 bases between. There are 14 residues in the CDR3.

The V gene is TRBV11-2, the J gene TRBJ2-3; the match to TRBD2 covers 7 bases. This CDR3 region has 18 residues. V lost 5 bases and J lost 3; bases outside the gene matches: 17. The germline CDR1 and CDR2 sequences are SGHAT and FQNNGV. In DNA form, the CDR3 reads TGTGCCAGCAGCCTAATGGTGGGGGGGACGTTTGAAACAGATACGCAGTATTTT. Protein sequence: CASSLMVGGTFETDTQYF.

This rearrangement joins TRBV14 to TRBJ2-1; D perhaps matches TRBD2 (5 bases). Trimming removed 8 bases at V and 0 bases at J, with 11 bases between. CDR1 and CDR2 (germline): SGHDN, FVKESK. CDR3 length equals 14 residues. The CDR3, as DNA: TGTGCCAGCGCGGGCGGAAGCTCCTACAATGAGCAGTTCTTC. Its protein product is CASAGGSSYNEQFF.